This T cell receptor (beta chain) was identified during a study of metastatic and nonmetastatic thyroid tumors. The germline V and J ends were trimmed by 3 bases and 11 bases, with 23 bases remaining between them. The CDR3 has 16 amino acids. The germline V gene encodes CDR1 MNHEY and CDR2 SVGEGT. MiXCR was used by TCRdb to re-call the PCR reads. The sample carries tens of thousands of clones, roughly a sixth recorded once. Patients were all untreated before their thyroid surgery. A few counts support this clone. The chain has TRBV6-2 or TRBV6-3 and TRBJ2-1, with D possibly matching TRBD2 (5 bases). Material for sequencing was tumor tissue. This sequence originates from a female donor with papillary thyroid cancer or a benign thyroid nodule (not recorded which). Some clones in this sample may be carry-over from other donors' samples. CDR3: CASSYDGVIGSVQQFF. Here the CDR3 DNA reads TGTGCCAGCAGTTATGACGGTGTTATTGGGAGCGTGCAGCAGTTCTTC.